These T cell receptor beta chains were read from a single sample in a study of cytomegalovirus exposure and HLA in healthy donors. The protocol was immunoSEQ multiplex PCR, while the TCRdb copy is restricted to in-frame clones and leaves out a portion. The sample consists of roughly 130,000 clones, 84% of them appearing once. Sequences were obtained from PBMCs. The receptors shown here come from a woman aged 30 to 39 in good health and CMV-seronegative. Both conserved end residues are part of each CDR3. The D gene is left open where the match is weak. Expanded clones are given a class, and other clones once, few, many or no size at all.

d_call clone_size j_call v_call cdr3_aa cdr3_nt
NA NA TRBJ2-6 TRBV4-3 CASSQKPRASGANVLTF TGCGCCAGCAGCCAAAAACCGAGAGCCTCTGGGGCCAACGTCCTGACTTTC
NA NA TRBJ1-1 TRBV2 CASSELGLNTEAFF TGTGCCAGCAGTGAACTGGGGCTGAACACTGAAGCTTTCTTT
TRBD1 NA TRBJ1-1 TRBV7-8 CASSPPGQGNTEAFF TGTGCCAGCAGCCCCCCGGGACAGGGGAACACTGAAGCTTTCTTT
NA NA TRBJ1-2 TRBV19 CASSPGQWGNYGYTF TGTGCCAGTAGTCCAGGACAGTGGGGAAACTATGGCTACACCTTC
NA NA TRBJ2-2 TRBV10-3 CAISEPLGGYGVNTGELFF TGTGCCATCAGTGAGCCCTTGGGGGGTTATGGAGTTAACACCGGGGAGCTGTTTTTT
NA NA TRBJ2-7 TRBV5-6 CASSLGGDRAYEQYF TGTGCCAGCAGCTTGGGGGGGGACAGAGCCTACGAGCAGTACTTC
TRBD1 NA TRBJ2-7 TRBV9 CASSEYDRELPQYF TGTGCCAGCAGCGAGTATGACAGGGAATTGCCGCAGTACTTC
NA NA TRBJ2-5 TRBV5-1 CASSLGQWETQYF TGCGCCAGCAGCTTGGGACAGTGGGAGACCCAGTACTTC
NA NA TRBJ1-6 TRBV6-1 CASSELGPSPLHF TGTGCCAGCAGTGAATTGGGGCCTTCACCCCTCCACTTT
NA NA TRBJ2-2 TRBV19 CASSGERFSNTGELFF TGTGCCAGTAGTGGGGAGCGATTTTCAAACACCGGGGAGCTGTTTTTT
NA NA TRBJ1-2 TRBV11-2 CASSARGGYGYTF TGTGCCAGCAGCGCCCGGGGGGGGTATGGCTACACCTTC
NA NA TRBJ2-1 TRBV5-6 CASSLISSYNEQFF TGTGCCAGCAGCTTGATCAGCTCCTACAATGAGCAGTTCTTC
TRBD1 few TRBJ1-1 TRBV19 CASSRGQQNTEAFF TGTGCCAGTAGTAGGGGACAGCAGAACACTGAAGCTTTCTTT
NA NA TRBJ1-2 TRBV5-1 CASSPGGGENYGYTF TGCGCCAGCAGCCCGGGGGGGGGCGAAAACTATGGCTACACCTTC
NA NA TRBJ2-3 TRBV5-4 CASSSQSADTQYF TGTGCCAGCAGCTCACAATCCGCAGATACGCAGTATTTT
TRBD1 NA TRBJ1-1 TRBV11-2 CASSFLYRGLTEAFF TGTGCCAGCAGCTTTCTCTACAGGGGGCTCACTGAAGCTTTCTTT
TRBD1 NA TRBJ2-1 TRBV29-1 CSVGTYGTGSNEQFF TGCAGCGTGGGGACCTACGGGACAGGGTCCAATGAGCAGTTCTTC
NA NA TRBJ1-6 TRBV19 CASSTLDSSPLHF TGTGCCAGTAGTACGTTGGACAGTTCACCCCTCCACTTT
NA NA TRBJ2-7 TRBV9 CASSPRGGRVNEQYF TGTGCCAGCAGCCCCCGTGGAGGGCGAGTCAACGAGCAGTACTTC
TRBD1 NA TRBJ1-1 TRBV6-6 CASSSRGENTEAFF TGTGCCAGCAGTTCCAGGGGGGAGAACACTGAAGCTTTCTTT
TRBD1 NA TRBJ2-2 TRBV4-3 CASSQGAGGRTGELFF TGCGCCAGCAGCCAAGGGGCAGGGGGACGGACCGGGGAGCTGTTTTTT
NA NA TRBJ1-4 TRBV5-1 CASRTATNEKLFF TGCGCCAGCAGGACAGCAACTAATGAAAAACTGTTTTTT
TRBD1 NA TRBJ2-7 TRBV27 CASSLPGQGTYEQYF TGTGCCAGCAGTTTACCGGGACAGGGAACCTACGAGCAGTACTTC
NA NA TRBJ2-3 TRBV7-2 CASSLAFGDTQYF TGTGCCAGCAGCTTAGCGTTCGGAGATACGCAGTATTTT
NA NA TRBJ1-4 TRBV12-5 CASGPGGKTNEKLFF TGTGCTAGTGGCCCCGGAGGGAAAACTAATGAAAAACTGTTTTTT
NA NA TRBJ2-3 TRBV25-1 CASAGQAGTDTQYF TGTGCCAGCGCGGGACAAGCGGGAACAGATACGCAGTATTTT
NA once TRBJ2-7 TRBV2 CASGGSPYEQYF TGTGCCAGCGGCGGTAGCCCCTACGAGCAGTACTTC
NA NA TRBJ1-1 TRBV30 CAWREPGRKAFF TGTGCCTGGAGAGAACCAGGGAGGAAAGCTTTCTTT
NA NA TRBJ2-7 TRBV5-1 CASSPNFANEQYF TGCGCCAGCAGCCCGAATTTTGCGAACGAGCAGTACTTC
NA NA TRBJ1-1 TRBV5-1 CASSSTQGWPEAFF TGCGCCAGCAGCTCTACCCAGGGGTGGCCTGAAGCTTTCTTT
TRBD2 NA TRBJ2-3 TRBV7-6 CASSPGRVPTDTQYF TGTGCCAGCAGCCCCGGGAGGGTCCCAACAGATACGCAGTATTTT
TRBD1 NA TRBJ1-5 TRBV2 CASSGQGGNQPQHF TGTGCCAGCAGTGGACAGGGGGGCAATCAGCCCCAGCATTTT
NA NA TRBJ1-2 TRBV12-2 CASRFRTGSNYGYTF TGTGCAAGTCGCTTCCGGACAGGATCTAACTATGGCTACACCTTC
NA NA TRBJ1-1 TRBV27 CASSREGRGNTEAFF TGTGCCAGCAGTCGGGAGGGTAGGGGGAACACTGAAGCTTTCTTT
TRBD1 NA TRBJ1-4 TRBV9 CASSADRVNEKLFF TGTGCCAGCAGCGCCGACAGGGTGAATGAAAAACTGTTTTTT
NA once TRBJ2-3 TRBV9 CASSPSWGRADTQYF TGTGCCAGCAGCCCTAGTTGGGGCCGCGCAGATACGCAGTATTTT
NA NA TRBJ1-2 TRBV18 CASSPRHPRESYGYTF TGTGCCAGCTCACCTCGTCACCCCAGGGAAAGCTATGGCTACACCTTC